This entry lists 18 T cell receptor beta chains sequenced from one sample in a study of blood T cell repertoires in COVID-19 (dated by TCRdb to about 2020). The library relied on the immunoSEQ multiplex PCR assay. Here the immuneACCESS table is served through TCRdb, limited to in-frame sequences with V and J called. Missing clones are a known gap in these copies; in checked studies unresolved V genes cover under half, and the rest lacks a known reason. Here the sample has about 44,000 clones; around 87% occur a single time. The top ten constitute approximately 4.7% of the sample. The sequenced sample was peripheral blood. Source of these receptors: a human donor in a cohort sampled during active COVID-19.

This chain connects TRBV27 to TRBJ2-7, with 9 bases identical to TRBD2. The V segment lost 6 bases and the J segment 0 bases; nucleotides outside the gene matches: 6. CDR1 MNHEY and CDR2 SMNVEV come from the germline V gene (reference sequence). The CDR3 has 15 amino acids. The chain's CDR3 is CASRILAGSSYEQYF. The CDR3 coding sequence is TGTGCCAGCAGGATACTAGCGGGCAGCTCCTACGAGCAGTACTTC.

The rearrangement joins TRBV19 to TRBJ1-4; D call uncertain. The CDR3 is 15 amino acids. From germline, CDR1 is LNHDA and CDR2 SQIVND (reference sequence). V lost 4 bases, J lost 4 bases, and 13 bases lay in between. The DNA for the CDR3 is TGTGCCAGTAGTAGTAACAGAAAAGTTAATGAAAAACTGTTTTTT. Translation gives CASSSNRKVNEKLFF.

The chain has TRBV28 and TRBJ2-7; TRBD2 matches at 7 bases. The CDR3 covers 15 residues. With V trimmed by 1 base and J by 0 bases, 3 bases remained unmatched. From germline, CDR1 is MDHEN and CDR2 SYDVKM. The chain's CDR3 is CASSLFGGGSYEQYF. For the CDR3, the DNA is TGTGCCAGCAGTTTATTCGGCGGGGGCTCCTACGAGCAGTACTTC.

The V and J genes are TRBV27 and TRBJ2-1; TRBD2 aligns across 7 bases. J gave up 2 bases and V 8 bases, and 6 bases lay outside the gene matches. Per germline, CDR1 MNHEY and CDR2 SMNVEV (reference sequence). The CDR3 is made up of 14 amino acids. The CDR3 nucleotides are TGTGCCAGCGGCAGGGAGGGCCCCTACAATGAGCAGTTCTTC. This gives the protein CASGREGPYNEQFF.

V is TRBV4-1 and J is TRBJ2-7, with a weak D call TRBD1 (5 bases). CDR1 and CDR2 from the germline V gene are MGHRA and YSYEKL. Between the trimmed V and J ends, which lost 1 base and 7 bases, there was a span of 17 bases. This CDR3 has 15 amino acids. The chain's CDR3 is CASSQVGAPQGEQYF. CDR3 in DNA: TGCGCCAGCAGCCAAGTTGGGGCACCCCAAGGGGAGCAGTACTTC.

The chain has TRBV6-1 and TRBJ2-7; D is perhaps TRBD1 (6 bases). Germline V gene lookup returns CDR1 MNHNS and CDR2 SASEGT. V was cut by 2 bases and J by 5 bases, with 13 bases left in between. This CDR3 spans 14 amino acids. The CDR3 sequence is CASSEYRVGDEQYF. CDR3 sequence (DNA): TGTGCCAGCAGTGAATACAGGGTTGGAGACGAGCAGTACTTC.

This rearrangement joins TRBV16 to TRBJ1-2, with 9 bases aligning to TRBD1. There are 15 residues in the CDR3. V dropped 4 bases and J dropped 6; count of bases not matched to a gene: 9. Germline loops: CDR1 KGHSY, CDR2 FQNENV. CDR3 protein: CASSPPGQGFNGYTF. CDR3 in DNA: TGTGCCAGCAGCCCTCCGGGACAGGGTTTCAATGGCTACACCTTC.

This clone was counted between two and nine times. The chain employs TRBV10-1 and TRBJ1-2; no reliable D call. The CDR3 contains 13 residues. Germline V gives CDR1 WNHNN, CDR2 SYGVQD (reference sequence). V was clipped by 4 bases and J by 3 bases, with 9 bases between them. The CDR3 region is CASSVAEDYGYTF. The CDR3 DNA reads as TGCGCCAGCAGTGTGGCGGAAGACTATGGCTACACCTTC.

This clone showed up just once. The J gene is TRBJ2-7, the V gene TRBV27, with TRBD2 matching over 9 bases. CDR1 and CDR2 from the germline V gene are MNHEY and SMNVEV (reference sequence). The CDR3 has 15 amino acids. The trim removed 5 bases at V and 6 bases at J, leaving 11 bases unmatched. The CDR3 DNA reads TGTGCCAGCAGTCCATCGATGAGCGGGAGGCTCGAGCAGTACTTC. As protein: CASSPSMSGRLEQYF.

The rearrangement links TRBV20-1 to TRBJ1-4; 10 bases are shared with TRBD1. The CDR3 extends over 15 amino acids. The germline V gene has CDR1 DFQATT and CDR2 SNEGSKA (reference sequence). V was pared by 3 bases and J by 7 bases, with 8 bases of the junction left unmatched. CDR3 sequence (DNA): TGCAGTGCTAGTGGCCCCCGGACAGGGGGTGAAAAACTGTTTTTT. Translated: CSASGPRTGGEKLFF.

V gene TRBV28 combines with J gene TRBJ2-1, with D possibly matching TRBD1 (6 bases). V was pared by 3 bases and J by 10 bases, with 22 bases between. The CDR3 loop spans 16 amino acids. Per germline, CDR1 MDHEN and CDR2 SYDVKM. CDR3 sequence (DNA): TGTGCCAGCAGTTTGGGGGCGGGCCGGATCACTAGGGAGCAGTTCTTC. Translated: CASSLGAGRITREQFF.

CDR3 sequence reads: CASRNQGAGSYEQYF. CDR3 bases: TGTGCCAGCAGAAATCAGGGGGCTGGGTCCTACGAGCAGTACTTC. This rearrangement joins TRBV27 to TRBJ2-7; TRBD1 aligns across 8 bases. Per the germline V gene, CDR1 is MNHEY and CDR2 is SMNVEV (reference sequence). V shed 6 bases and J 1 base; nucleotides not matched to a gene: 8. The CDR3 is 15 residues long.

This clone is a singleton in its sample. The chain employs TRBV5-5 and TRBJ2-3; 7 bases match TRBD2. Per germline, CDR1 SGHKS and CDR2 YYEKEE (reference sequence). Trimming cost V 0 bases and J 3 bases; bases outside gene matches: 4. The CDR3 runs to 15 residues. CDR3 protein: CASSLDQGLTDTQYF. DNA for the CDR3: TGTGCCAGCAGCTTGGATCAGGGACTAACAGATACGCAGTATTTT.

The chain employs TRBV3-1 (or the pseudogene TRBV3-2) and TRBJ1-2; no definite D call. This CDR3 region has 17 residues. V was cut by 7 bases and J by 0 bases, with 21 bases left in between. Germline CDR1 LGHDT, CDR2 YNNKEL (reference sequence). The CDR3 DNA is TGTGCCAGCAACCGGGAGTACGTCTTTCTAGCTAACTATGGCTACACCTTC. It specifies CASNREYVFLANYGYTF.

The gene calls are TRBV29-1 and TRBJ2-5; D is perhaps TRBD1 (5 bases). The CDR3 extends over 14 amino acids. The V end lost 4 bases, the J end lost 1 base, and 13 bases lay between the germline ends. Germline loops: CDR1 SQVTM, CDR2 ANQGSEA. The CDR3 sequence: CSVAGIGIQETQYF. For the CDR3, the DNA is TGCAGCGTTGCAGGGATTGGAATCCAAGAGACCCAGTACTTC.

The rearrangement uses TRBV4-2 and TRBJ2-5; TRBD2 might be the D (5 bases). The ends were cut back, 4 bases at V and 4 bases at J, with 13 bases in the middle. The V gene's germline CDR1 is LGHNA and CDR2 YNFKEQ. CDR3 size: 14 residues. The CDR3 DNA is TGTGCCAGCAGCCCCCAGGTCAGCGGAGAGACCCAGTACTTC. Its protein is CASSPQVSGETQYF.

The CDR3 DNA follows: TGCGCCAGCAGCCTTCCCGGGGGGGGCAGGGGAGAGACCCAGTACTTC. Translation gives CASSLPGGGRGETQYF. The chain employs TRBV4-1 and TRBJ2-5; 8 positions agree with TRBD2. From germline, CDR1 is MGHRA and CDR2 YSYEKL. The V segment lost 4 bases and the J segment 4 bases; nucleotides outside the gene matches: 11. This CDR3 comprises 16 residues.

V is TRBV4-1 and J is TRBJ1-5; D remains ambiguous. The CDR3 consists of 17 residues. Trimming stripped 0 bases from V and 0 bases from J, with 12 bases between. Germline CDR1 reads MGHRA; CDR2 reads YSYEKL. As DNA, the CDR3 is TGCGCCAGCAGCCAAGAGGTGAGTCCGAATAGCAATCAGCCCCAGCATTTT. As protein: CASSQEVSPNSNQPQHF.